These T cell receptor beta chains were read from a single sample in a study of immune evolution from preneoplasia to lung adenocarcinoma. TCRdb's table, derived via immunoSEQ multiplex PCR, lists solely in-frame clones and lacks some. The sample has approximately 4,000 clones, around 75% seen once; the top ten hold roughly a sixth. The sample consisted of FFPE minimally invasive lung adenocarcinoma tissue. The receptors shown here come from a person aged 60 to 80 with lung adenocarcinoma. The CDR3 runs from the conserved cysteine through the conserved F or W. The D gene is left open where the match is weak. Only some rows state a clone size, as once, few, many or a class for expanded clones.

>TRBV6-5|TRBJ2-5|.|.|13
CASSWQAEETQYF
TGTGCCAGCAGTTGGCAGGCTGAAGAGACCCAGTACTTC
>TRBV11-2|TRBJ2-7|.|.|12
CASSQGGNEQYF
TGTGCCAGCAGCCAGGGTGGGAACGAGCAGTACTTC
>TRBV30|TRBJ2-7|.|.|13
CAWNPGPYYEQYF
TGTGCCTGGAACCCTGGGCCCTACTACGAGCAGTACTTC
>TRBV27|TRBJ1-1|TRBD1|.|15
CASSLRTGTNTEAFF
TGTGCCAGCAGTTTACGGACAGGAACGAACACTGAAGCTTTCTTT
>TRBV5-4|TRBJ1-1|.|.|14
CASSTGTWETEAFF
TGTGCCAGCAGTACCGGGACATGGGAAACTGAAGCTTTCTTT
>TRBV25-1|TRBJ2-1|TRBD1|.|17
CASSKRPGQGTYNEQFF
TGTGCCAGCAGTAAACGTCCGGGACAGGGGACTTACAATGAGCAGTTCTTC
>TRBV30|TRBJ2-1|.|few|13
CAWRGAQYNEQFF
TGTGCCTGGAGGGGGGCCCAGTACAATGAGCAGTTCTTC
>TRBV30|TRBJ2-3|.|.|15
CAWTRTGRAGDTQYF
TGTGCCTGGACCCGAACCGGCAGGGCCGGAGATACGCAGTATTTT
>TRBV27|TRBJ1-6|.|few|15
CASSLRAGTNSPLHF
TGTGCCAGCAGTTTAAGAGCAGGGACAAATTCACCCCTCCACTTT
>TRBV4-3|TRBJ1-6|TRBD1|.|15
CASSQPGQENSPLHF
TGCGCCAGCAGCCAACCGGGACAGGAAAATTCACCCCTCCACTTT
>TRBV5-4|TRBJ2-5|.|once|13
CASSLGGEETQYF
TGTGCCAGCAGCTTAGGGGGGGAAGAGACCCAGTACTTC
>TRBV11-2|TRBJ2-1|TRBD2|once|16
CASSLDWTSGGVEQFF
TGTGCCAGCAGCTTAGACTGGACTAGCGGGGGGGTTGAGCAGTTCTTC
>TRBV7-2|TRBJ1-5|.|few|15
CASSLVGGANQPQHF
TGTGCCAGCAGCTTAGTCGGCGGAGCTAATCAGCCCCAGCATTTT
>TRBV7-2|TRBJ1-2|.|.|13
CASSLVSEGGYTF
TGTGCCAGCAGCTTAGTCTCTGAGGGCGGCTACACCTTC
>TRBV5-1|TRBJ1-1|.|once|14
CASSLGPLNTEAFF
TGCGCCAGCAGCTTGGGCCCCCTTAACACTGAAGCTTTCTTT
>TRBV5-6|TRBJ1-5|.|.|16
CASSLGAGGGNQPQHF
TGTGCTAGCAGCTTGGGGGCTGGGGGCGGCAATCAGCCCCAGCATTTT
>TRBV5-6|TRBJ2-5|TRBD2|.|15
CASSLGLAARETQYF
TGTGCCAGCAGCTTGGGGCTAGCGGCCCGAGAGACCCAGTACTTC
>TRBV6-1|TRBJ2-7|.|once|11
CASSESYEQYF
TGTGCCAGCAGTGAGTCCTACGAGCAGTATTTC
>TRBV11-3|TRBJ2-7|TRBD1|.|15
CASSLDFATGGEQYF
TGTGCCAGCAGCTTAGATTTTGCGACAGGGGGCGAGCAGTACTTC
>TRBV30|TRBJ1-1|.|once|11
CAWSRDTEAFF
TGTGCCTGGAGCAGGGACACTGAAGCTTTCTTT
>TRBV10-3|TRBJ2-2|TRBD2|.|18
CAISEFSPGTSACGELFF
TGTGCCATCAGTGAGTTCTCACCCGGGACTAGCGCCTGCGGGGAGCTGTTTTTT
>TRBV7-2|TRBJ2-2|TRBD1|few|15
CASYPGQSNTGELFF
TGTGCCAGCTATCCGGGACAGTCGAACACCGGGGAGCTGTTTTTT
>TRBV11-3|TRBJ2-7|.|.|14
CASSLDQYRNEQYF
TGTGCCAGCAGCTTAGATCAGTACAGGAACGAGCAGTACTTC
>TRBV19|TRBJ2-2|.|.|17
CASSMIPAGRVTGELFF
TGTGCCAGTAGTATGATCCCGGCAGGGCGCGTCACCGGGGAGCTGTTTTTT
>TRBV6-1|TRBJ1-5|TRBD1|.|13
CASSVQGTQPQHF
TGTGCCAGCAGTGTACAGGGGACTCAGCCCCAGCATTTT
>TRBV28|TRBJ1-2|.|.|14
CASVEQRGWYGYTF
TGTGCCAGCGTTGAGCAGCGTGGGTGGTATGGCTACACCTTC
>TRBV29-1|TRBJ2-5|.|.|17
CSVEPEGLARAAETQYF
TGCAGCGTTGAACCCGAAGGCCTGGCTAGAGCGGCGGAGACCCAGTACTTC
>TRBV9|TRBJ2-2|TRBD1|.|15
CASGKEGGYTGELFF
TGTGCCAGCGGTAAAGAAGGGGGCTACACCGGGGAGCTGTTTTTT
>TRBV7-9|TRBJ1-1|.|.|12
CASSYGQYEAFF
TGTGCCAGCAGCTACGGACAGTATGAAGCTTTCTTT
>TRBV15|TRBJ1-1|.|few|13
CATSREGNTEAFF
TGTGCCACCAGCAGAGAGGGGAACACTGAAGCTTTCTTT
>TRBV27|TRBJ2-5|.|.|15
CASSLVGEAEETQYF
TGTGCCAGCAGTTTGGTCGGGGAGGCCGAGGAGACCCAGTACTTC
>TRBV27|TRBJ1-2|TRBD1|.|14
CASSFQGDWNGYTF
TGTGCCAGCAGTTTTCAGGGGGATTGGAATGGCTACACCTTC
>TRBV19|TRBJ1-5|.|.|15
CASSKGDYSNQPQHF
TGTGCCAGTAGTAAGGGGGACTATAGCAATCAGCCCCAGCATTTT
>TRBV7-6|TRBJ1-1|.|.|13
CASSLTGGAEAFF
TGTGCCAGCAGCTTAACCGGGGGGGCTGAAGCTTTCTTT
>TRBV15|TRBJ1-2|TRBD1|once|14
CATSTETGNYGYTF
TGTGCCACCAGCACAGAGACAGGGAACTATGGCTACACCTTC
>TRBV27|TRBJ1-2|.|.|16
CASSTIPGHLGGGYTF
TGTGCCAGCAGCACCATACCGGGACACCTCGGAGGTGGCTACACCTTC
>TRBV5-4|TRBJ2-1|.|.|13
CASSLDWADEQFF
TGTGCCAGCAGCTTGGATTGGGCGGATGAGCAGTTCTTC
>TRBV4-1|TRBJ1-4|.|.|13
CASSQLSAGKLFF
TGCGCCAGCAGCCAACTGAGTGCGGGAAAACTGTTTTTT
>TRBV6-6|TRBJ1-5|.|.|14
CASSYDPQNQPQHF
TGTGCCAGCAGTTACGACCCCCAGAATCAGCCCCAGCATTTT
>TRBV2|TRBJ2-3|.|.|14
CASRNQGSLDTQYF
TGTGCCAGCAGGAATCAGGGGTCACTCGATACGCAGTATTTT
>TRBV7-9|TRBJ1-3|.|.|15
CASSPQGFSGNTIYF
TGTGCCAGCAGCCCACAGGGATTTTCTGGAAACACCATATATTTT
>TRBV7-9|TRBJ1-2|.|few|15
CASSPTAAANYGYTF
TGTGCCAGCAGCCCTACGGCGGCTGCTAACTATGGCTACACCTTC